The 13 T cell receptor beta chains below come from one sample, sequenced in a study of shared clonotypes between healthy human individuals (dated by TCRdb to the early 2020s). The receptor library was made with the immunoSEQ multiplex PCR assay. TCRdb's version of the immuneACCESS table is confined to in-frame rearrangements and falls short of the full clone set. An unresolved V gene accounts for under half of the shortfall where checked; the remainder is of unknown origin. This sample gives 2 million or so clones in total; 85% to 95% of them show up just once. The leading ten clones occupy around 1.1% of the sample. For the CD8 naive samples, CD45RO-negative cells were positively selected for CCR7, yielding a CD45RA+CCR7+ population from which TemRA cells were excluded. Sequenced: naive CD8+ T cells sorted from blood. In the paper's terms, the cell subset or site label means: CD45RA+CCR7+. The receptors here all came from a man in his late teens or twenties in good health.

V usage is TRBV7-9 and J usage is TRBJ1-1; D gene ambiguous. V was cut by 5 bases and J by 8 bases, with 12 bases left in between. Germline assignment: CDR1 SEHNR and CDR2 FQNEAQ (reference sequence). CDR3 length: 12 residues. CDR3 loop: CASSQKDIEAFF. The CDR3 DNA sequence: TGTGCCAGCAGCCAGAAAGACATCGAAGCTTTCTTT.

The V gene is TRBV6-1, the J gene TRBJ1-6; TRBD1 might be the D (5 bases). The CDR3 is 14 residues long. The ends were cut back, 2 bases at V and 8 bases at J, with 10 bases in the middle. CDR1 and CDR2 (germline): MNHNS, SASEGT. As DNA, the CDR3 is TGTGCCAGCAGTGAATCAGGGTGGGATTCACCCCTCCACTTT. Translation: CASSESGWDSPLHF.

Notes on this clone: The same CDR3 is also encoded by other DNA sequences in this sample. The chain uses TRBV15 and TRBJ1-2; tentative D call: TRBD1 (5 bases). Germline V gives CDR1 LNHNV, CDR2 YYDKDF (reference sequence). The CDR3 runs 13 residues. V lost 0 bases to trimming and J lost 5 bases, with 7 bases between them. This CDR3 reads CATSRDRGYGYTF. In nucleotides, the CDR3 is TGTGCCACCAGCAGAGATCGGGGGTATGGCTACACCTTC.

The chain carries TRBV4-1 and TRBJ1-5, with D possibly being TRBD1 (5 bases). Between the trimmed V and J ends, which lost 0 bases and 5 bases, there was a span of 8 bases. CDR3 size: 14 residues. The germline V gene encodes CDR1 MGHRA and CDR2 YSYEKL. CDR3 DNA sequence: TGCGCCAGCAGCCAAGATGGGACGGATCAGCCCCAGCATTTT. Translation gives CASSQDGTDQPQHF.

The chain couples TRBV30 to TRBJ1-6, with 8 positions matching TRBD1. After removal of 0 bases from V and 2 bases from J, the junction contained 6 bases not matched to a gene. In germline, CDR1 is GTSNPN, CDR2 SVGIG (reference sequence). CDR3 length equals 17 residues. CDR3 sequence (DNA): TGTGCCTGGAGTGTCTGGGGACAGGAGCCCTATAATTCACCCCTCCACTTT. As protein: CAWSVWGQEPYNSPLHF.

This clone was counted once. This chain uses TRBV29-1 with TRBJ2-1; 7 bases map to TRBD2. CDR1 and CDR2 from the germline V gene are SQVTM and ANQGSEA. With 4 bases clipped from V and 7 bases from J, the junction kept 13 bases outside the gene matches. The CDR3 covers 15 residues. The CDR3 protein is CSVVSLGWGGNEQFF. As DNA, the CDR3 is TGCAGCGTTGTCTCTCTCGGCTGGGGGGGAAATGAGCAGTTCTTC.

The V call is TRBV2, the J call TRBJ2-5, with TRBD2 matching 10 bases. CDR1 SNHLY and CDR2 FYNNEI come from the germline V gene. The trim removed 2 bases at V and 4 bases at J, leaving 7 bases unmatched. This CDR3 is 16 amino acids long. This CDR3 reads CASSESLAGVTETQYF. CDR3 bases: TGTGCCAGCAGTGAATCTCTAGCGGGAGTAACAGAGACCCAGTACTTC.

This chain joins TRBV2 and TRBJ2-5; the match to TRBD1 covers 8 bases. The V and J ends lost 1 base and 5 bases, in that order; junction bases with no gene match: 3. The V gene's germline CDR1 is SNHLY and CDR2 FYNNEI. The CDR3 runs 14 residues. The CDR3 DNA reads as TGTGCCAGCAGTGAAGGTCAGGGGGCCGAGACCCAGTACTTC. Amino acid sequence: CASSEGQGAETQYF.

The rearrangement uses TRBV6-1 and TRBJ2-7; 7 bases fit TRBD2. CDR1 and CDR2 (germline): MNHNS, SASEGT. There are 14 residues in the CDR3. V was clipped by 4 bases and J by 2 bases; unmatched bases: 5. The CDR3 nucleotides are TGTGCCAGCAGTGGCGGGACTATACCCTACGAGCAGTACTTC. This gives the protein CASSGGTIPYEQYF.

The chain carries TRBV14 and TRBJ2-7; D might be TRBD2 (5 bases). CDR3 length equals 14 residues. V lost 4 bases and J 0 bases, leaving 10 bases between the germline ends. CDR1 is SGHDN and CDR2 is FVKESK in the germline V gene. CDR3 region: CASSRTRSSYEQYF. The CDR3 DNA follows: TGTGCCAGCAGCCGAACTAGAAGCTCCTACGAGCAGTACTTC.

This clone was found once. The rearrangement uses TRBV10-2 and TRBJ1-4; D unresolved. This CDR3 region has 16 residues. Germline CDR1 WSHSY, CDR2 SAAADI. V was trimmed by 3 bases and J by 8 bases, leaving 19 bases between them. CDR3 amino acids: CASSDAAASLDEKLFF. The CDR3 DNA sequence: TGCGCCAGCAGTGATGCCGCGGCCAGCTTAGACGAAAAACTGTTTTTT.

The chain employs TRBV10-3 and TRBJ2-7; a weak D match, TRBD1 (5 bases). Germline CDR1 is ENHRY and CDR2 is SYGVKD. V lost 2 bases, J lost 0 bases, and 8 bases lay in between. The CDR3 totals 14 residues. DNA of the CDR3: TGTGCCATCAGTGAGACAGGTGCCTCCTACGAGCAGTACTTC. This sequence encodes CAISETGASYEQYF.

The rearrangement uses TRBV15 and TRBJ2-5; D may be TRBD2 (5 bases). This CDR3 is 14 amino acids long. The V and J ends lost 8 bases and 0 bases respectively, with 13 bases between them. Germline V gives CDR1 LNHNV, CDR2 YYDKDF (reference sequence). The DNA for the CDR3 is TGTGCCACCTCACTCGGGGTGTACCAAGAGACCCAGTACTTC. Translation: CATSLGVYQETQYF.